This paragraph reports one T cell receptor (beta chain). No antigen is known for it. The data originate from a study of beta chain features in type 1 diabetes. Study context: There were around 110 million sorted cells examined across all samples. Overall study results and limits: Over-representation of high TCR-expressing cells was a possible consequence of cDNA sequencing.

Expressed TCRB transcripts got sequenced, as all isolated RNA was reverse transcribed. Naive, central memory and regulatory T cell samples averaged about 3.57 million reads. The assay was immunoSEQ multiplex PCR, and TCRdb's table has in-frame clones only and misses some. In the table there are 400,000 to 450,000 clones, around 13% of which are singletons. V was cut by 1 base and J by 6 bases, with 12 bases left in between. The CDR3 spans 14 residues. Looked up from germline, CDR1 is SGHVS and CDR2 is FQNEAQ. Sorted CD4+ subsets: naive, central memory, regulatory, stem cell-like memory (CD45RO/CCR7/CD25/CD127/CD95/CD27 panel).

The TCR comes from a man aged 30 to 39 in good health. The sequenced sample consisted of naive CD4+ T cells from blood. The genes are TRBV7-8 and TRBJ1-1; weak D call: TRBD1 (5 bases). CDR3 in amino acids: CASSLGQGSSEAFF. The CDR3 DNA reads as TGTGCCAGCAGCTTAGGGCAGGGATCTTCTGAAGCTTTCTTT.